This T cell receptor beta chain was profiled in a study of T cell repertoires in cytomegalovirus infection. Whole-study context: Public TCR beta signature analysis indicated the presence of both CMV infection and matching HLA type. General study points: Dominating the ex vivo response were HLA-C-restricted CMV-specific TCR beta clonotypes.

This CDR3 region has 14 residues. V was shortened by 5 bases and J by 5 bases, with 15 bases between the two germline ends. Germline V gives CDR1 SEHNR, CDR2 FQNEAQ (reference sequence). A single record per CDR3 protein comes from TCRdb applying MiXCR to the reads. The table records approximately 30,000 distinct CDR3 sequences, about 19% of them present only once. About this clonotype itself: The antigen remains undetermined.

The TCR originated in a human donor in good health (CMV status not recorded). Some clones in this sample may be carry-over from other donors' samples. The chain employs TRBV7-9 and TRBJ2-5, with D perhaps assigned TRBD1 or TRBD2 (5 bases each). Sequenced here: CD8+ T cells from cultured PBMCs, sampled from culture after CMV antigen stimulation. The CDR3 loop reads CASSTGTRWETQYF. As DNA, the CDR3 is TGTGCCAGCAGCACCGGGACGAGGTGGGAGACCCAGTACTTC.